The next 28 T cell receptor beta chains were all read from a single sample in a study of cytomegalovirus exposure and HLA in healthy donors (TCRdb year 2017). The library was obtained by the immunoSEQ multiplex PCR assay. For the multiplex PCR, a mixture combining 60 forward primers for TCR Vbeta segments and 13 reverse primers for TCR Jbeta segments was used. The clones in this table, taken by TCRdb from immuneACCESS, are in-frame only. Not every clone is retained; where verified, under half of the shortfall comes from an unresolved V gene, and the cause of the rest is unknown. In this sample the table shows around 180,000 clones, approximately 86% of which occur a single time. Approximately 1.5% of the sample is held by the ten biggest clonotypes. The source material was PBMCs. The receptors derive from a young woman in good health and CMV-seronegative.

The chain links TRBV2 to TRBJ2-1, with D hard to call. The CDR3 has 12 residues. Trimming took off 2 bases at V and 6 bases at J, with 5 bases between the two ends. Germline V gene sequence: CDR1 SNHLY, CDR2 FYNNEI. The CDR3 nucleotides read TGTGCCAGCAGTGAATCCGGCAATGAGCAGTTCTTC. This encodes CASSESGNEQFF.

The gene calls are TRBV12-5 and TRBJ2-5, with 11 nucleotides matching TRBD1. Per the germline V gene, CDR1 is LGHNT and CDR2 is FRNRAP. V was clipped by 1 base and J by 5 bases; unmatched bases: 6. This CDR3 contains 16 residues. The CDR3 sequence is CASGLGTGGSEETQYF. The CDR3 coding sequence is TGTGCTAGTGGTTTGGGGACAGGGGGCAGTGAGGAGACCCAGTACTTC.

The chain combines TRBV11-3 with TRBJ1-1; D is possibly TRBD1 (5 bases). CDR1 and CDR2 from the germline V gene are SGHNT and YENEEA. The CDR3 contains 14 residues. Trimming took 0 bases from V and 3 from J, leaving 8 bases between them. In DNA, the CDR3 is TGTGCCAGCAGCTTAGAACAGGCTTACACTGAAGCTTTCTTT. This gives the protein CASSLEQAYTEAFF.

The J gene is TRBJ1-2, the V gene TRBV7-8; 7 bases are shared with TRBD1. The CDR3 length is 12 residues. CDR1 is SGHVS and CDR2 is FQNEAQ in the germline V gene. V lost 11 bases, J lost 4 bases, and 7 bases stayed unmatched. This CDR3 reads CAVSRDSYGYTF. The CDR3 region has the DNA TGTGCCGTCTCTCGGGACAGCTATGGCTACACCTTC.

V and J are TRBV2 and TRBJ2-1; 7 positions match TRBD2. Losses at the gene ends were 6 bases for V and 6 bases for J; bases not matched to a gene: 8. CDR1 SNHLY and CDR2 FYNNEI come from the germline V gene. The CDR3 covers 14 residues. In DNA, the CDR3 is TGTGCCAGCAGAGGGACTACTGCGCCCAATGAGCAGTTCTTC. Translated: CASRGTTAPNEQFF.

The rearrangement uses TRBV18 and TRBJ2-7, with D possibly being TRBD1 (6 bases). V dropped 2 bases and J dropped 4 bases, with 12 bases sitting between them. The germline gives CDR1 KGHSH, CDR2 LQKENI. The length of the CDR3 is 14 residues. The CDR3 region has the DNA TGTGCCAGCTCACCAGGACAGTCCGAGTACGAGCAGTACTTC. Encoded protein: CASSPGQSEYEQYF.

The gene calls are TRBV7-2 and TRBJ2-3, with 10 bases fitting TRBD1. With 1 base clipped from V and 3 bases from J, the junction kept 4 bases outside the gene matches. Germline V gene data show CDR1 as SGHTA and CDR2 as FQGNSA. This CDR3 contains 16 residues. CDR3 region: CASSLGQGASTDTQYF. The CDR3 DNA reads TGTGCCAGCAGCTTAGGACAGGGGGCCTCGACAGATACGCAGTATTTT.

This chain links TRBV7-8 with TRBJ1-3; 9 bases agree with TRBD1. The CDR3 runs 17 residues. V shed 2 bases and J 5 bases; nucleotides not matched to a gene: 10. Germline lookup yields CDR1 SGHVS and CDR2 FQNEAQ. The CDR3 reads CASSLSPRTGVRNTIYF. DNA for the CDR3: TGTGCCAGCAGCTTATCTCCTCGGACAGGGGTGAGAAACACCATATATTTT.

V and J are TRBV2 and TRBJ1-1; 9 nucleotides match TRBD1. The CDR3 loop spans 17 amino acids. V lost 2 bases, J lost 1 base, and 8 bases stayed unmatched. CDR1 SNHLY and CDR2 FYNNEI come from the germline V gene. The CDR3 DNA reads TGTGCCAGCAGTGAATTTACAGGGGGCAGGGGGAACACTGAAGCTTTCTTT. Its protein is CASSEFTGGRGNTEAFF. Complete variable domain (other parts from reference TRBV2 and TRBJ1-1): EPEVTQTPSHQVTQMGQEVILRCVPISNHLYFYWYRQILGQKVEFLVSFYNNEISEKSEIFDDQFSVERPDGSNFTLKIRSTKLEDSAMYFCASSEFTGGRGNTEAFFGQGTRLTVV.

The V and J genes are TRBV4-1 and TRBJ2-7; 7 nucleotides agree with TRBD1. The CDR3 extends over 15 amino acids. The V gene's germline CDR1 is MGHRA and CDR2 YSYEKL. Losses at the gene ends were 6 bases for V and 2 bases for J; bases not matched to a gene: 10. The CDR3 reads CASSSDRDRPYEQYF. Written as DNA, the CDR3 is TGCGCCAGCAGTTCCGACAGGGACAGACCCTACGAGCAGTACTTC.

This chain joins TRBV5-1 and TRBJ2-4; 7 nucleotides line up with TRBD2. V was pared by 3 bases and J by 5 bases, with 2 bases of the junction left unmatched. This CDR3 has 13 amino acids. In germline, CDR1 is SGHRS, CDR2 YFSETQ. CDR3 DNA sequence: TGCGCCAGCAGCTCTAGCGGTGAAAACATTCAGTACTTC. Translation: CASSSSGENIQYF.

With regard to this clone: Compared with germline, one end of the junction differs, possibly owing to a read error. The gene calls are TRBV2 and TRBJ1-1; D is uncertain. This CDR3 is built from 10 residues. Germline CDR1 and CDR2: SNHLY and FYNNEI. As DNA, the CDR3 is TGTGCCAGCATGGTCACTGAAGCTTCCTTT. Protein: CASMVTEASF. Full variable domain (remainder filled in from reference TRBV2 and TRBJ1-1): EPEVTQTPSHQVTQMGQEVILRCVPISNHLYFYWYRQILGQKVEFLVSFYNNEISEKSEIFDDQFSVERPDGSNFTLKIRSTKLEDSAMYFCASMVTEASFGQGTRLTVV.

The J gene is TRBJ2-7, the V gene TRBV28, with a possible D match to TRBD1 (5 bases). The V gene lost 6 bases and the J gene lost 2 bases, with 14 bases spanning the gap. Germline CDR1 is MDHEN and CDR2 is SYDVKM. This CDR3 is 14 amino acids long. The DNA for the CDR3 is TGTGCCAGCAGATCCCGTCAGGGAACCTACGAGCAGTACTTC. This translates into CASRSRQGTYEQYF.

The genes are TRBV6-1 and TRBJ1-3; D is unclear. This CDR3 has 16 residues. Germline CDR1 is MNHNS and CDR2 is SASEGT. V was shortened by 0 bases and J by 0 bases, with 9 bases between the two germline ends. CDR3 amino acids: CASSEAPGNSGNTIYF. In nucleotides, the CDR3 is TGTGCCAGCAGTGAAGCTCCAGGCAACTCTGGAAACACCATATATTTT.

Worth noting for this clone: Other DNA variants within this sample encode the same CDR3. The CDR3 loop is CASSAGTGGLYNEQFF. CDR3 DNA: TGTGCCAGTAGCGCGGGGACAGGGGGACTATACAATGAGCAGTTCTTC. The gene calls are TRBV2 and TRBJ2-1; 11 positions agree with TRBD1. V was clipped by 9 bases and J by 4 bases; unmatched bases: 11. Germline CDR1 SNHLY, CDR2 FYNNEI. The CDR3 spans 16 residues. The full variable domain, its missing parts supplied by reference TRBV2 and TRBJ2-1, is EPEVTQTPSHQVTQMGQEVILRCVPISNHLYFYWYRQILGQKVEFLVSFYNNEISEKSEIFDDQFSVERPDGSNFTLKIRSTKLEDSAMYFCASSAGTGGLYNEQFFGPGTRLTVL.

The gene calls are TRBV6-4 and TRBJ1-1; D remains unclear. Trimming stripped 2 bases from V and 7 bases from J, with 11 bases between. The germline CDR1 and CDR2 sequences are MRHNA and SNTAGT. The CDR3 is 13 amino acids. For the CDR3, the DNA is TGTGCCAGCAGTGACGCGCGGAAAGGTGAAGCTTTCTTT. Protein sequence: CASSDARKGEAFF.

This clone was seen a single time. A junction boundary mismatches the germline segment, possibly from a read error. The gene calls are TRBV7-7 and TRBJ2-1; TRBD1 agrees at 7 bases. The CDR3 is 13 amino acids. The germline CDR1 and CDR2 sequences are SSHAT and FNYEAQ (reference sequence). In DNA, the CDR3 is TGTGCTAGCAGCTTAGCCGGGACAGATGAGCAGTTCTTC. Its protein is CASSLAGTDEQFF.

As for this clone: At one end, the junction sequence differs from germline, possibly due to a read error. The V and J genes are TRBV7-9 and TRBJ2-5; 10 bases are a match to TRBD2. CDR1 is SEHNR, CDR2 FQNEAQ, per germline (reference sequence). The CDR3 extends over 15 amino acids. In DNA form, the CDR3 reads TGTTCCAGCAGCTGGACTAGCGGCAACCAAGAGACCCAGTACTTC. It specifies CSSSWTSGNQETQYF.

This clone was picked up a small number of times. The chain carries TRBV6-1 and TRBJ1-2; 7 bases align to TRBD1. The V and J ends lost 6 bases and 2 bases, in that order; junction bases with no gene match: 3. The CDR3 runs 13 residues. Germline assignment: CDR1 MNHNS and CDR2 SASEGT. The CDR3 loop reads CASSLGQNYGYTF. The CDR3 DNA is TGTGCCAGCAGCTTGGGACAGAACTATGGCTACACCTTC.

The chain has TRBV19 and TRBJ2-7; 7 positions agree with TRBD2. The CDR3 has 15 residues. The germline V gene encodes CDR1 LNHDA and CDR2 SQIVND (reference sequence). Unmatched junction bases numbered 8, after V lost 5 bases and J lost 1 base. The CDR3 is CASSPLASGSYEQYF. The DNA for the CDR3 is TGTGCCAGTAGTCCCCTGGCTAGCGGATCCTACGAGCAGTACTTC.

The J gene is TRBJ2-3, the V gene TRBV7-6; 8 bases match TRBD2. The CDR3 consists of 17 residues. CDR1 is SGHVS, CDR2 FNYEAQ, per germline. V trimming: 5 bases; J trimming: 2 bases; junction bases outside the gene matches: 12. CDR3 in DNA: TGTGCCAGCAGCCCCCAGGCGGGAGGTCTGGACACAGATACGCAGTATTTT. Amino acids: CASSPQAGGLDTDTQYF. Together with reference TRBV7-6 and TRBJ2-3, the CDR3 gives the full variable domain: GAGVSQSPRYKVTKRGQDVALRCDPISGHVSLYWYRQALGQGPEFLTYFNYEAQQDKSGLPNDRFSAERPEGSISTLTIQRTEQRDSAMYRCASSPQAGGLDTDTQYFGPGTRLTVL.

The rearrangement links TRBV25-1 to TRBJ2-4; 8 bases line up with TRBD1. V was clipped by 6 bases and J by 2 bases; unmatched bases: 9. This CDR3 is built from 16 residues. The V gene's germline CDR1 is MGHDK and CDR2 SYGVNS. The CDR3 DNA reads TGTGCCAGCAGCGCCGGACAGGGTTGGACCAAAAACATTCAGTACTTC. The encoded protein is CASSAGQGWTKNIQYF.

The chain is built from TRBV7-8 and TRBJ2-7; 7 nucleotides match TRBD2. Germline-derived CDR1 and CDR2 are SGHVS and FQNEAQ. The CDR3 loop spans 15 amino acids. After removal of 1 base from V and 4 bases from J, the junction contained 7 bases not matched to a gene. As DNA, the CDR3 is TGTGCCAGCAGCTTAGTCTCGGGGGGAGGATACGAGCAGTACTTC. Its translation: CASSLVSGGGYEQYF.

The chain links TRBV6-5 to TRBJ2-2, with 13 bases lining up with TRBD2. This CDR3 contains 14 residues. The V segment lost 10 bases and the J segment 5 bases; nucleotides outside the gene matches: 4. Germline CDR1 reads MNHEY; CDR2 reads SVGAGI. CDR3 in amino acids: CATTTSGRTGELFF. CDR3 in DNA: TGTGCCACCACGACTAGCGGGAGGACCGGGGAGCTGTTTTTT.

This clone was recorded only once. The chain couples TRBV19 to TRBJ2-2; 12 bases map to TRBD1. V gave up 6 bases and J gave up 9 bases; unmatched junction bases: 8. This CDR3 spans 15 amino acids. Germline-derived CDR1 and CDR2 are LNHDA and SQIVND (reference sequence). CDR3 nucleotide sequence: TGTGCCAGTAGACTACCGGGACAGGGGGCTCGGGAGCTGTTTTTT. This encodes CASRLPGQGARELFF. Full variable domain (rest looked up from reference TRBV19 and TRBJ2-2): DGGITQSPKYLFRKEGQNVTLSCEQNLNHDAMYWYRQDPGQGLRLIYYSQIVNDFQKGDIAEGYSVSREKKESFPLTVTSAQKNPTAFYLCASRLPGQGARELFFGEGSRLTVL.

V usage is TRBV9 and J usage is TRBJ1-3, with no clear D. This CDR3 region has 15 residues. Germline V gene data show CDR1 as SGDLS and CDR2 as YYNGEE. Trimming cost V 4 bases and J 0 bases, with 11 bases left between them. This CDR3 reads CASSPLGSSGNTIYF. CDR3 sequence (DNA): TGTGCCAGCAGCCCACTAGGATCCTCTGGAAACACCATATATTTT.

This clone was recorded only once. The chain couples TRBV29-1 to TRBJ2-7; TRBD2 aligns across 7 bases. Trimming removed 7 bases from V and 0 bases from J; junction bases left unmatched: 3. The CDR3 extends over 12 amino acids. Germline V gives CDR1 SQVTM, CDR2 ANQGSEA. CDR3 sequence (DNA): TGCAGCGCCTCGGGGGGCTCCTACGAGCAGTACTTC. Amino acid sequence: CSASGGSYEQYF.

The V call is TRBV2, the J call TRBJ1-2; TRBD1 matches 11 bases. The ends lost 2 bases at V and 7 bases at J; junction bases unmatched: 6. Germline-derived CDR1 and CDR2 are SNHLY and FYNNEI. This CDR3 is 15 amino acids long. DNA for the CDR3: TGTGCCAGCAGTGAAATCGGGACAGGGGGACGTGGCTACACCTTC. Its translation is CASSEIGTGGRGYTF.